What follows are 21 T cell receptor beta chains derived from one specimen sequenced in a study of blood T cell repertoires in COVID-19. Repertoires were generated with immunoSEQ multiplex PCR, while TCRdb's copy carries only in-frame clones and drops some. The data show 400,000 to 450,000 clones, with 88% seen just once and roughly 13% held by the top ten. Sequenced: peripheral blood. The receptor source for this set is a woman between 50 and 59 years old with COVID-19, enrolled during active disease.

This clone showed up many times. The chain uses TRBV10-3 and TRBJ1-3; D possibly corresponds to TRBD1 (6 bases). V was clipped by 3 bases and J by 0 bases, with 9 bases between them. The CDR3 has 15 residues. Germline CDR1 is ENHRY and CDR2 is SYGVKD. The CDR3 sequence is CAISELTGSGNTIYF. The CDR3 region has the DNA TGTGCCATCAGTGAACTGACAGGCTCTGGAAACACCATATATTTT.

The chain has TRBV19 and TRBJ1-5; a weak D match, TRBD1 (5 bases). Trimming took off 3 bases at V and 6 bases at J, with 12 bases between the two ends. CDR1 and CDR2 from the germline V gene are LNHDA and SQIVND (reference sequence). This CDR3 is 14 amino acids long. CDR3 coding DNA: TGTGCCAGTAGTATTGGAGGGGCGGGTCAGCCCCAGCATTTT. Translation: CASSIGGAGQPQHF.

Regarding this clone: The sample contains more than one DNA sequence encoding this CDR3. This chain uses TRBV19 with TRBJ2-2; 8 bases are a match to TRBD1. CDR3 length equals 16 residues. CDR1 is LNHDA, CDR2 SQIVND, per germline (reference sequence). Germline trimming cut 3 bases from V and 5 bases from J; bases unmatched to any gene: 8. CDR3 sequence: CASSMDSGGDTGELFF. The CDR3, as DNA: TGTGCCAGTAGTATGGATTCAGGGGGCGATACCGGGGAGCTGTTTTTT.

This clone turned up a few times. The rearrangement links TRBV10-3 to TRBJ1-1; D unclear. The CDR3 has 13 residues. Germline CDR1 reads ENHRY; CDR2 reads SYGVKD. Between the trimmed V and J ends, which lost 4 bases and 1 base, there was a span of 7 bases. This chain's CDR3 is CAISGRENTEAFF. In DNA form, the CDR3 reads TGTGCCATCAGTGGTCGAGAGAACACTGAAGCTTTCTTT.

This sequence joins TRBV4-2 and TRBJ2-5; TRBD2 might be the D (7 bases). The V gene's germline CDR1 is LGHNA and CDR2 YNFKEQ. The CDR3 contains 17 residues. V was clipped by 0 bases and J by 6 bases, with 20 bases between them. The CDR3 loop reads CASSQDGGGGREKTQYF. DNA for the CDR3: TGTGCCAGCAGCCAAGATGGGGGCGGGGGCCGAGAAAAGACCCAGTACTTC.

V usage is TRBV30 and J usage is TRBJ2-2; D is possibly TRBD1 (6 bases). This CDR3 comprises 16 residues. Germline V gives CDR1 GTSNPN, CDR2 SVGIG (reference sequence). V shed 3 bases and J shed 1 base, with 15 bases lying between them. The CDR3 DNA is TGTGCCTGGAGGGATAGAACAGGGATGAACACCGGGGAGCTGTTTTTT. Translation: CAWRDRTGMNTGELFF.

The genes are TRBV7-9 and TRBJ2-1; 8 positions agree with TRBD1. The CDR3 length is 14 residues. Germline CDR1 and CDR2: SEHNR and FQNEAQ (reference sequence). Trimming removed 2 bases from V and 4 bases from J; junction bases left unmatched: 1. The CDR3 sequence: CASSLRQGYNEQFF. Written as DNA, the CDR3 is TGTGCCAGCAGCTTAAGACAGGGGTACAATGAGCAGTTCTTC.

This clone was detected once. This chain connects TRBV9 to TRBJ2-3; TRBD2 aligns across 8 bases. The CDR3 is made up of 16 amino acids. Germline trimming cut 0 bases from V and 1 base from J; bases unmatched to any gene: 4. The V gene's germline CDR1 is SGDLS and CDR2 YYNGEE. CDR3 nucleotides: TGTGCCAGCAGCGTAGGCGGGGGGCCTCGCACAGATACGCAGTATTTT. It translates to CASSVGGGPRTDTQYF.

The rearrangement joins TRBV30 to TRBJ1-1, with 7 bases aligning to TRBD1. The germline gives CDR1 GTSNPN, CDR2 SVGIG (reference sequence). With 2 bases clipped from V and 2 bases from J, the junction kept 5 bases outside the gene matches. This CDR3 contains 14 residues. CDR3 sequence reads: CAWSRDSYNTEAFF. In DNA form, the CDR3 reads TGTGCCTGGAGTAGGGACAGTTACAACACTGAAGCTTTCTTT.

This rearrangement joins TRBV20-1 to TRBJ1-1; perhaps TRBD1 as D (5 bases). Germline loops: CDR1 DFQATT, CDR2 SNEGSKA (reference sequence). CDR3 size: 11 residues. CDR3 loop: CRADRNTEAFF. The DNA of the CDR3 is TGCAGGGCCGACAGGAACACTGAAGCTTTCTTT.

J is TRBJ1-3 and V is TRBV19; D is unclear. The CDR3 has 14 residues. V was pared by 7 bases and J by 4 bases, with 14 bases between. The germline V gene has CDR1 LNHDA and CDR2 SQIVND (reference sequence). CDR3 sequence: CASTPPVPGNTIYF. CDR3 nucleotide sequence: TGTGCCAGTACTCCCCCGGTCCCGGGAAACACCATATATTTT.

The chain carries TRBV19 and TRBJ1-3, with TRBD1 matching over 8 bases. CDR1 and CDR2 (germline): LNHDA, SQIVND (reference sequence). The CDR3 is made up of 14 amino acids. Germline trimming cut 5 bases from V and 4 bases from J; bases unmatched to any gene: 4. The DNA of the CDR3 is TGTGCCAGTAGTCCGCGACAGGGGGGAAACACCATATATTTT. Protein sequence: CASSPRQGGNTIYF.

This chain links TRBV7-9 with TRBJ1-4; no clear D. This CDR3 contains 13 residues. V lost 1 base and J lost 14, with 14 bases in between. Germline-derived CDR1 and CDR2 are SEHNR and FQNEAQ (reference sequence). CDR3 sequence reads: CASSLDTGSVLFF. CDR3 coding DNA: TGTGCCAGCAGCTTAGATACGGGGTCGGTGCTGTTTTTT.

V usage is TRBV5-1 and J usage is TRBJ2-7; 9 bases align to TRBD2. Germline CDR1 is SGHRS and CDR2 is YFSETQ. Trimming removed 1 base from V and 2 bases from J; junction bases left unmatched: 13. The CDR3 contains 18 residues. The CDR3 nucleotides are TGCGCCAGCAGCTTGACTAGTCGGTCAGCGGGGGGCACCTACGAGCAGTACTTC. This gives the protein CASSLTSRSAGGTYEQYF.

The V gene is TRBV5-1, the J gene TRBJ1-4; tentatively, D is TRBD1 (6 bases). Per germline, CDR1 SGHRS and CDR2 YFSETQ. This CDR3 has 17 amino acids. The V and J ends lost 0 bases and 0 bases respectively, with 12 bases between them. The CDR3 coding sequence is TGCGCCAGCAGCTTGGAGGACAGTAGGGCAACTAATGAAAAACTGTTTTTT. Translation: CASSLEDSRATNEKLFF.

The CDR3 nucleotides read TGTGCCAGCAGCTTGAGTCTGCGTGGTGGCTACACCTTC. It specifies CASSLSLRGGYTF. The chain recombines TRBV11-2 with TRBJ1-2; D ambiguous. Trimming pared 3 bases from V and 7 bases from J, leaving 12 bases between. The length of the CDR3 is 13 residues. In germline, CDR1 is SGHAT, CDR2 FQNNGV. Variable domain in full (rest from reference TRBV11-2 and TRBJ1-2): EAGVAQSPRYKIIEKRQSVAFWCNPISGHATLYWYQQILGQGPKLLIQFQNNGVVDDSQLPKDRFSAERLKGVDSTLKIQPAKLEDSAVYLCASSLSLRGGYTFGSGTRLTVV.

This clone was seen a few times. This chain uses TRBV30 with TRBJ2-4, with 7 bases aligning to TRBD1. V trimming: 2 bases; J trimming: 5 bases; junction bases outside the gene matches: 6. CDR3 length: 14 amino acids. Germline V lookup: CDR1 GTSNPN, CDR2 SVGIG (reference sequence). CDR3 amino acids: CAWSITGDQNIQYF. CDR3 DNA: TGTGCCTGGAGTATCACAGGGGACCAAAACATTCAGTACTTC.

This chain joins TRBV30 and TRBJ1-3; D is ambiguous. Germline V gene sequence: CDR1 GTSNPN, CDR2 SVGIG (reference sequence). V dropped 1 base and J dropped 0 bases, with 10 bases sitting between them. This CDR3 is built from 15 residues. CDR3 coding DNA: TGTGCCTGGAGTGCCAGGAGGGTCTCTGGAAACACCATATATTTT. Encoded protein: CAWSARRVSGNTIYF.

As regards this clone: Other DNA sequences of this sample code for an identical CDR3. The rearrangement joins TRBV6-5 to TRBJ1-4; tentatively, D is TRBD1 (6 bases). The CDR3 contains 15 residues. From germline, CDR1 is MNHEY and CDR2 SVGAGI. Trimming stripped 0 bases from V and 2 bases from J, with 7 bases between. In nucleotides, the CDR3 is TGTGCCAGCAGTTACTCCCAGGGGACTAATGAAAAACTGTTTTTT. It codes for CASSYSQGTNEKLFF.

This sequence joins TRBV24-1 and TRBJ2-7; D is ambiguous. In germline, CDR1 is KGHDR, CDR2 SFDVKD. CDR3 length: 15 residues. The V and J ends lost 3 bases and 6 bases respectively, with 17 bases between them. This CDR3 is CATSDLTEEDGEQYF. In DNA, the CDR3 is TGTGCCACCAGTGATCTGACCGAAGAGGATGGCGAGCAGTACTTC.

As concerns this clone: Other DNA sequences in this sample translate to the same CDR3. The CDR3 bases are TGTGCCATCAGTGGGGACAGGGGAAGGAATGAGCAGTTCTTC. This encodes CAISGDRGRNEQFF. The V call is TRBV10-3, the J call TRBJ2-1; 10 bases fit TRBD1. This CDR3 is built from 14 residues. Unmatched junction bases numbered 4, after V lost 4 bases and J lost 7 bases. Germline lookup yields CDR1 ENHRY and CDR2 SYGVKD.